The entry that follows covers one T cell receptor (beta chain) sequence. The table lists this clonotype with many counts. What this receptor recognizes is not known. Per-base quality was not reported, and no clone a single base away is much larger than it. These data are taken from a study of CD8 T cells in ankylosing spondylitis (dated by TCRdb to the late 2010s). Context from the whole study: The study profiled T cell receptor beta repertoires in healthy donors and ankylosing spondylitis patients to find disease-linked TCR variants. The whole study cohort included about a hundred healthy donors and around 25 ankylosing spondylitis patients. Peripheral blood samples were taken, and synovial fluid was additionally collected from ankylosing spondylitis patients. General study outcomes and caveats: Some TCR beta motif variants had previously been reported in synovial fluid and blood of reactive arthritis patients, which suggested common disease-initiation mechanisms. The disease-linked clones were reported as significantly enriched in matched synovial fluid samples from ankylosing spondylitis patients. A CD8+ phenotype was shown by the disease-linked clones, which were found at relatively low frequencies in peripheral blood. A TCR beta motif of 7 or 8 highly homologous amino acid variants appeared characteristic of blood from ankylosing spondylitis patients.

TCRdb records Illumina HiSeq 2500 as the sequencer. TCR beta libraries were prepared by quantitative 5'-RACE with molecular barcodes. The published analysis was carried out like this. A new computational method based on a probabilistic model of VDJ rearrangement was used to identify disease-linked TCR variants. In TCRdb, the public reads were trimmed at Q25 with fastp and aligned with MiXCR, with productive beta chains retained. Rows are unified per CDR3 protein, each entry keeping the most common DNA and genes. These V and J calls are TCRdb output, not the study's own analysis. For this sample there are around 130,000 distinct CDR3 sequences; roughly 6.6% appear just once. The ten largest clones capture 12% of the sample. This clonotype originated in a male donor with ankylosing spondylitis or in good health (not recorded which). Sequenced sample: blood, either unsorted or a sorted T cell fraction (not recorded which).

The CDR3 has the sequence CASSQVSHEQYF. The bases read TGTGCCAGCAGCCAAGTATCGCACGAGCAGTACTTC. The chain is assembled from TRBV3-1 and TRBJ2-7, with the D gene uncertain. V is cut by 1 base and J by 5 bases, and the space between the germline ends is 6 bases. Including the terminal cysteine and phenylalanine, the CDR3 comprises 12 residues. Only CDR3 DNA remains: 36 bases, in frame from the first base. The germline V gene (reference sequence) supplies CDR1 LGHDT and CDR2 YNNKEL.